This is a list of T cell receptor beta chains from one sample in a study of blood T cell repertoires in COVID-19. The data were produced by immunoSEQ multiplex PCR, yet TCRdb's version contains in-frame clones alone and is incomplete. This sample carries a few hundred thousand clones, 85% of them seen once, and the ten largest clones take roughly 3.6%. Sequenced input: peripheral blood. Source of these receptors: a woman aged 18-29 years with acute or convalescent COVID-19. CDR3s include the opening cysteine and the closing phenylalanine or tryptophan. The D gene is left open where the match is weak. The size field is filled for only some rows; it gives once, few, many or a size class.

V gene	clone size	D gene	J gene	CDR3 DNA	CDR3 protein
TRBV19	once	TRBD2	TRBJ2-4	TGTGCCAGTACCTCTGGACTAGCGGGAGCCAAAAACATTCAGTACTTC	CASTSGLAGAKNIQYF
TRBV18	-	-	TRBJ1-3	TGTGCCAGCTCACCCGGGACTCTGAGGTCTGGAAACACCATATATTTT	CASSPGTLRSGNTIYF
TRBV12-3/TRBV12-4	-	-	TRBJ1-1	TGTGCCAGCAGTCCTCAGGGCCCGGGTGAAGCTTTCTTT	CASSPQGPGEAFF
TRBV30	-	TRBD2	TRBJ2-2	TGTGCCTGGGACGAGCGGGGGACCGGGGAGCTGTTTTTT	CAWDERGTGELFF
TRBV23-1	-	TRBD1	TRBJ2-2	TGCGCCAGCAGTCAATTGGGGACAGGTACCGGGGAGCTGTTTTTT	CASSQLGTGTGELFF
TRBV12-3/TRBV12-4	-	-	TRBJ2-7	TGTGCCAGCAGTTTAGTGCGGGACGAGCAGTACTTC	CASSLVRDEQYF
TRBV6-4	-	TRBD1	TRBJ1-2	TGTGCCAGCCGGACAGGGGAGAGTGGCTACACCTTC	CASRTGESGYTF
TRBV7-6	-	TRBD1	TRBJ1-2	TGTGCCAGCAGCCCTGGGACAGGACATCTCTATGGCTACACCTTC	CASSPGTGHLYGYTF
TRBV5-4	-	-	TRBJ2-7	TGTGCCAGCAGCTTGGGGCATGTGGTCCACGAGCAGTACTTC	CASSLGHVVHEQYF
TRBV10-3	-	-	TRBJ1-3	TGTGCCATCAATCTTGACAGCCTTGGAAACACCATATATTTT	CAINLDSLGNTIYF
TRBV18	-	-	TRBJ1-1	TGTGCCAGCTCAGACGTCGAGGGTCGAGGAGGCACTGAAGCTTTCTTT	CASSDVEGRGGTEAFF
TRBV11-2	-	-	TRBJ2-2	TGTGCCAGCAGCTTAGGGGCTAGCAAGGCCACCGGGGAGCTGTTTTTT	CASSLGASKATGELFF
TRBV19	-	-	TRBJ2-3	TGTGCCAGCCAGGGTACCACAGATACGCAGTATTTT	CASQGTTDTQYF
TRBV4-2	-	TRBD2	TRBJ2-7	TGTGCCAGCAGCCAAGGGCTGGGAGGGCGGGTTCTCGAGCAGTACTTC	CASSQGLGGRVLEQYF
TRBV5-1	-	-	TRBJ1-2	TGCGCCAGCAGCCCCGGACAGCCTCAAGGCTATGGCTACACCTTC	CASSPGQPQGYGYTF
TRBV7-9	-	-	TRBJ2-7	TGTGCCAGCAGCCCCTCCGGACAGAGCTACGAGCAGTACTTC	CASSPSGQSYEQYF
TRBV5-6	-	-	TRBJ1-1	TGTGCCAGCAGCTTGGCGTCGCAGGGGATAACTTTCTTT	CASSLASQGITFF
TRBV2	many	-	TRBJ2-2	TGTGCCAGCAGACGGGGGGCCCAGACGAAGACCGGGGAGCTGTTTTTT	CASRRGAQTKTGELFF
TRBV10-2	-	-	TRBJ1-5	TGCGCCAGCAGTCCGGGTAACAATCAGCCCCAGCATTTT	CASSPGNNQPQHF
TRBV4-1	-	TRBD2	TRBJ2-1	TGCGCCAGCAGCCAAGCCCCATTAGCGGGAGATGAGCAGTTCTTC	CASSQAPLAGDEQFF
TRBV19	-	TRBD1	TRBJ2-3	TGTGCCAGTAGTATAAACAGGGGTGGGAATACGCAGTATTTT	CASSINRGGNTQYF
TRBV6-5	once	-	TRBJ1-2	TGTGCCAGCAGACAGGGAGACTATGGCTACACCTTC	CASRQGDYGYTF
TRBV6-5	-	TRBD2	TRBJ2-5	TGTGCCAGCACCGCCGGGGGGTGGGAGACCCAGTACTTC	CASTAGGWETQYF
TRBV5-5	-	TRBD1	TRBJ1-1	TGTGCCAGCAGCCTCACCCCACAGGGGGAGAACACTGAAGCTTTCTTT	CASSLTPQGENTEAFF
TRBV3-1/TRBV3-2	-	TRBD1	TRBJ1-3	TGTGCCAGCAGCGACAGGGGTTGGACTGGAAACACCATATATTTT	CASSDRGWTGNTIYF
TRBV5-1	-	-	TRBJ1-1	TGCGCCAGCAGGACCATCACAGACAACACTGAAGCTTTCTTT	CASRTITDNTEAFF
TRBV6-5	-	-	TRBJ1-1	TGTGCCAGCAGTTACTCGAAGAGAACTGAAGCTTTCTTT	CASSYSKRTEAFF
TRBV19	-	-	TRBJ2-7	TGTGCCAGTAGTGGGCCTAGCCTAACAGGGAGAAACTCCTACGAGCAGTACTTC	CASSGPSLTGRNSYEQYF
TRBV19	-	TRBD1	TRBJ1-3	TGTGCCAGCAGACAGGGGGCTACTAACGGAAACACCATATATTTT	CASRQGATNGNTIYF
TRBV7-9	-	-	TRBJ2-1	TGTGCCAGCAGCGGGCCCGACAGCTCCTACAATGAGCAGTTCTTC	CASSGPDSSYNEQFF
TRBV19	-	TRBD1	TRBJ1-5	TGTGCCAGTACAGACAGGGGGGGCAATCAGCCCCAGCATTTT	CASTDRGGNQPQHF
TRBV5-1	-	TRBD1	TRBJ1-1	TGCGCCAGCAGCTTAGGGGACAGGGGGAAGTTGAACACTGAAGCTTTCTTT	CASSLGDRGKLNTEAFF
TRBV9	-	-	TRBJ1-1	TGTGCCAGCAGCGGGGGGAGGGATGGAGCTTTCTTT	CASSGGRDGAFF